Presented here are 27 T cell receptor beta chains from one specimen sequenced in a study of Ad26.COV2.S vaccination and SARS-CoV-2 variants. Sequencing was performed with immunoSEQ multiplex PCR; in TCRdb, only in-frame clones are kept and a portion is missing. The sample includes 400,000 to 450,000 clones, over 75% of them seen just once. Described treatment: around 19 received Ad26.COV2.S at low or high dose, single or two shots; five or six received placebo; per-sample allocation not given. Repertoires come from day 63 after the first vaccine or placebo injection. Sequenced here: peripheral blood, sampled in a trial of Ad26.COV2.S vaccine versus placebo. The receptors come from a person between 18 and 59 years old who received the Ad26.COV2.S COVID-19 vaccine or a placebo.

The chain has TRBV27 and TRBJ2-7; perhaps TRBD2 as D (6 bases). This CDR3 has 14 residues. Deletions cut 0 bases from V and 4 bases from J, with 10 bases between. Per germline, CDR1 MNHEY and CDR2 SMNVEV (reference sequence). CDR3 in amino acids: CASSLSGGSYEQYF. In DNA form, the CDR3 reads TGTGCCAGCAGTTTATCGGGGGGATCATACGAGCAGTACTTC.

This sequence joins TRBV7-8 and TRBJ2-3; 12 bases map to TRBD2. CDR1 SGHVS and CDR2 FQNEAQ come from the germline V gene. The CDR3 spans 17 residues. V lost 5 bases to trimming and J lost 4 bases; unmatched junction nucleotides: 10. The CDR3 DNA is TGTGCCAGCAGCCCGTGGACTAGCGGGGTATTCCCAGATACGCAGTATTTT. Residues: CASSPWTSGVFPDTQYF.

This chain joins TRBV7-9 and TRBJ1-1; 9 bases agree with TRBD1. Trimming removed 8 bases from V and 3 bases from J; junction bases left unmatched: 4. Germline CDR1 SEHNR, CDR2 FQNEAQ (reference sequence). This CDR3 has 13 amino acids. In nucleotides, the CDR3 is TGTGCCAGCGGCACAGGGGGCTACACTGAAGCTTTCTTT. This gives the protein CASGTGGYTEAFF.

This clone was found once. The CDR3 DNA is TGTGCCAGCAGTGAGACGGGGTGGGGGGAGCTGTTTTTT. This sequence encodes CASSETGWGELFF. The gene calls are TRBV6-1 and TRBJ2-2; D possibly corresponds to TRBD2 (5 bases). This CDR3 has 13 residues. Trimming took 3 bases from V and 8 from J, leaving 10 bases between them. The germline V gene encodes CDR1 MNHNS and CDR2 SASEGT.

V gene TRBV6-6 combines with J gene TRBJ2-3; the D call may be TRBD1 or TRBD2 (5 bases each). In germline, CDR1 is MNHNY, CDR2 SVGAGI (reference sequence). Trimming took off 0 bases at V and 6 bases at J, with 10 bases between the two ends. The CDR3 has 14 amino acids. This CDR3 reads CASSYSHGADTQYF. The CDR3 DNA follows: TGTGCCAGCAGTTACTCCCACGGGGCGGATACGCAGTATTTT.

The gene calls are TRBV10-3 and TRBJ2-3; 7 nucleotides agree with TRBD2. The CDR3 runs to 13 residues. J lost 10 bases, V lost 10 bases, and 14 bases had no gene match. In germline, CDR1 is ENHRY, CDR2 SYGVKD. For the CDR3, the DNA is TGTGCCACTCAAGGGACTACCCTCAATCCGCAGTATTTT. The encoded protein is CATQGTTLNPQYF.

This rearrangement joins TRBV19 to TRBJ2-7, with 8 bases identical to TRBD2. CDR1 and CDR2 from the germline V gene are LNHDA and SQIVND (reference sequence). This CDR3 region has 15 residues. J gave up 4 bases and V 3 bases, and 8 bases lay outside the gene matches. DNA of the CDR3: TGTGCCAGTAGTATGGCGGGAGGTCCCGGATACGAGCAGTACTTC. Protein product: CASSMAGGPGYEQYF.

The chain is built from TRBV15 and TRBJ1-1; 11 bases line up with TRBD1. CDR1 is LNHNV and CDR2 is YYDKDF in the germline V gene (reference sequence). The length of the CDR3 is 15 residues. The ends lost 1 base at V and 4 bases at J; junction bases unmatched: 2. Here the CDR3 DNA reads TGTGCCACCAGCAGAGGCGGGACAGGGGGCACTGAAGCTTTCTTT. Amino acid sequence: CATSRGGTGGTEAFF.

The chain links TRBV19 to TRBJ1-1; D is ambiguous. Deletions cut 2 bases from V and 0 bases from J, with 13 bases between. The germline V gene encodes CDR1 LNHDA and CDR2 SQIVND (reference sequence). This CDR3 contains 16 residues. Here the CDR3 reads CASSISGLGMNTEAFF. The CDR3 region has the DNA TGTGCCAGTAGTATATCCGGGCTGGGCATGAACACTGAAGCTTTCTTT.

The CDR3 is CASSYTATGQPQHF. Written as DNA, the CDR3 is TGTGCCAGCAGTTACACCGCTACAGGGCAGCCCCAGCATTTT. The J gene is TRBJ1-5, the V gene TRBV6-5; D is perhaps TRBD1 (6 bases). The germline V and J ends were trimmed by 2 bases and 7 bases, with 12 bases remaining between them. Germline lookup yields CDR1 MNHEY and CDR2 SVGAGI. The CDR3 sequence is 14 residues long.

The CDR3 sequence is CASSTSEGFNQPQHF. In DNA, the CDR3 is TGTGCCAGTAGTACCTCGGAGGGTTTCAATCAGCCCCAGCATTTT. The genes are TRBV19 and TRBJ1-5; D not resolved. The ends were cut back, 4 bases at V and 3 bases at J, with 13 bases in the middle. Germline CDR1 reads LNHDA; CDR2 reads SQIVND (reference sequence). The CDR3 is 15 amino acids.

The chain links TRBV3-1 (or the pseudogene TRBV3-2) to TRBJ1-4; 7 bases are shared with TRBD1. The CDR3 spans 16 residues. V was clipped by 1 base and J by 5 bases; unmatched bases: 7. The germline V gene has CDR1 LGHDT and CDR2 YNNKEL (reference sequence). For the CDR3, the DNA is TGTGCCAGCAGCCAAGGTCTCACAGGGGCGAATGAAAAACTGTTTTTT. Translation gives CASSQGLTGANEKLFF.

The chain joins TRBV10-3 to TRBJ2-1, with 14 nucleotides matching TRBD2. The CDR3 runs to 17 residues. The germline CDR1 and CDR2 sequences are ENHRY and SYGVKD. Unmatched junction bases numbered 5, after V lost 6 bases and J lost 1 base. CDR3 DNA sequence: TGTGCCATCAGGGGGACTAGCGGGAGCCCGTCCTACAATGAGCAGTTCTTC. This encodes CAIRGTSGSPSYNEQFF.

The J gene is TRBJ2-5, the V gene TRBV18; TRBD2 aligns across 8 bases. CDR1 and CDR2 (germline): KGHSH, LQKENI. The CDR3 length is 16 residues. V was clipped by 3 bases and J by 2 bases; unmatched bases: 8. The CDR3 nucleotides read TGTGCCAGCTCACCCCCCGGGAGGGTTGGGCAAGAGACCCAGTACTTC. It translates to CASSPPGRVGQETQYF.

This chain connects TRBV15 to TRBJ2-3; D could derive from TRBD1 or TRBD2 (5 bases each). This CDR3 contains 16 residues. V lost 1 base, J lost 11 bases, and 22 bases lay in between. Per germline, CDR1 LNHNV and CDR2 YYDKDF (reference sequence). The CDR3 here is CATSRGRPGTAIGQYF. The CDR3 DNA sequence: TGTGCCACCAGCAGAGGTCGGCCGGGGACGGCCATCGGGCAGTATTTT.

The J gene is TRBJ1-3, the V gene TRBV24-1; D uncertain. CDR1 is KGHDR and CDR2 is SFDVKD in the germline V gene. The V gene lost 4 bases and the J gene lost 1 base, with 4 bases spanning the gap. This CDR3 is built from 13 residues. As DNA, the CDR3 is TGTGCCACCAGTGAGGGATCTGGAAACACCATATATTTT. Translated, it gives CATSEGSGNTIYF.

The V call is TRBV5-4, the J call TRBJ1-2; a possible D gene is TRBD1 (5 bases). V lost 5 bases and J 4 bases, leaving 15 bases between the germline ends. CDR3 length: 14 residues. Germline CDR1 SGHNT, CDR2 YYREEE (reference sequence). The CDR3 DNA sequence: TGTGCCAGCAGAATTCCCGGGACGGTCTATGGCTACACCTTC. Protein sequence: CASRIPGTVYGYTF.

The V and J genes are TRBV4-2 and TRBJ1-6, with TRBD1 identical over 9 bases. Looked up from germline, CDR1 is LGHNA and CDR2 is YNFKEQ. This CDR3 region has 17 residues. After removal of 4 bases from V and 13 bases from J, the junction contained 17 bases not matched to a gene. Here the CDR3 reads CASSPTYIGQGSDPLHF. CDR3 nucleotides: TGTGCCAGCAGCCCCACCTACATTGGACAGGGGTCCGATCCCCTCCACTTT.

This clone occurred a few times. The chain joins TRBV7-9 to TRBJ2-7; TRBD1 matches 9 bases. In germline, CDR1 is SEHNR, CDR2 FQNEAQ (reference sequence). Unmatched junction bases numbered 3, after V lost 2 bases and J lost 4 bases. This CDR3 is 14 amino acids long. This CDR3 reads CASSLPGQGYEQYF. CDR3 nucleotide sequence: TGTGCCAGCAGCTTACCGGGACAGGGTTACGAGCAGTACTTC.

In this sample, this clone turned up once. V and J are TRBV6-5 and TRBJ2-7; D is unclear. The CDR3 length is 14 residues. Trimming cost V 2 bases and J 6 bases, with 14 bases left between them. CDR1 is MNHEY and CDR2 is SVGAGI in the germline V gene. The CDR3 sequence is CASSYGSSALEQYF. DNA of the CDR3: TGTGCCAGCAGTTACGGGTCCTCAGCTCTCGAGCAGTACTTC.

The chain recombines TRBV7-9 with TRBJ2-7, with D tentatively TRBD1 (6 bases). CDR1 and CDR2 from the germline V gene are SEHNR and FQNEAQ (reference sequence). This CDR3 has 13 amino acids. Trimming removed 1 base at V and 3 bases at J, with 7 bases between. CDR3: CASSLGQDYEQYF. The CDR3 coding sequence is TGTGCCAGCAGCTTAGGACAGGACTACGAGCAGTACTTC.

The rearrangement joins TRBV6-5 to TRBJ1-6; 7 bases map to TRBD1. Germline lookup yields CDR1 MNHEY and CDR2 SVGAGI. The CDR3 is 13 amino acids. V lost 10 bases and J lost 6; bases outside the gene matches: 6. The CDR3 reads CANSDRPNSPLHF. CDR3 nucleotides: TGTGCCAACTCGGACAGGCCTAATTCACCCCTCCACTTT.

The rearrangement links TRBV7-3 to TRBJ2-3, with TRBD2 matching over 10 bases. The trim removed 8 bases at V and 4 bases at J, leaving 6 bases unmatched. Per germline, CDR1 SGHTA and CDR2 FQGTGA. This CDR3 has 14 residues. In DNA form, the CDR3 reads TGTGCCAGCCTAGCGGGAGAGAGGGCAGATACGCAGTATTTT. Amino acids: CASLAGERADTQYF.

The rearrangement uses TRBV6-5 and TRBJ1-2, with a weak D call TRBD1 (5 bases). CDR3 length: 15 amino acids. Trimming left V 0 bases short and J 0 bases short, with 8 bases between. Germline V gene data show CDR1 as MNHEY and CDR2 as SVGAGI. For the CDR3, the DNA is TGTGCCAGCAGTTACTCGCCAGGGACTAACTATGGCTACACCTTC. The encoded protein is CASSYSPGTNYGYTF.

The gene calls are TRBV27 and TRBJ2-1; D perhaps matches TRBD1 (6 bases). CDR1 MNHEY and CDR2 SMNVEV come from the germline V gene (reference sequence). The germline V and J ends were trimmed by 8 bases and 9 bases, with 17 bases remaining between them. CDR3 length equals 13 residues. CDR3 sequence (DNA): TGTGCCAGCCAGGGGCAGGGTAAGGGTGAGCAGTTCTTC. Translating it yields CASQGQGKGEQFF.

V and J are TRBV5-1 and TRBJ2-1; 7 bases are a match to TRBD2. The CDR3 spans 14 residues. J was trimmed by 7 bases and V by 0 bases; bases with no gene match: 4. From germline, CDR1 is SGHRS and CDR2 YFSETQ. The DNA for the CDR3 is TGCGCCAGCAGCTTGGGGGCGGGGGAGAATGAGCAGTTCTTC. It codes for CASSLGAGENEQFF.

The chain links TRBV7-9 to TRBJ2-4; D may be TRBD2 (6 bases). Trimming shortened V by 5 bases and J by 4 bases, and 18 bases separated the two germline ends. This CDR3 has 16 residues. Germline lookup yields CDR1 SEHNR and CDR2 FQNEAQ (reference sequence). The CDR3 is CASSLLIGGEKNIQYF. CDR3 nucleotides: TGTGCCAGCAGCCTGCTAATCGGCGGGGAGAAAAACATTCAGTACTTC.